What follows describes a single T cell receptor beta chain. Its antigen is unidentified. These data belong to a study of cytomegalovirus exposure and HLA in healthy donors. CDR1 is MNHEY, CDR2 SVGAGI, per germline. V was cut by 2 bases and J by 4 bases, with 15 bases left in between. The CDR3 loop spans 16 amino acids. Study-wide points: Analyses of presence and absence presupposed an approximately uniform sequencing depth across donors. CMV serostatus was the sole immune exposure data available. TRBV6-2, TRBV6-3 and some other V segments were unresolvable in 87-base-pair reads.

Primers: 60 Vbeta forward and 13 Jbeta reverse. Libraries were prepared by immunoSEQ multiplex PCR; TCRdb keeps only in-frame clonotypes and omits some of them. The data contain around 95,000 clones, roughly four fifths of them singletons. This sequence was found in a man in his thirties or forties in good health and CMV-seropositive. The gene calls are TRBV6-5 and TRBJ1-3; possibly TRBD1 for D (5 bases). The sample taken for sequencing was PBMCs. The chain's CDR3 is CASSYRGGAWGNTIYF. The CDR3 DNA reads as TGTGCCAGCAGTTACCGCGGGGGAGCTTGGGGAAACACCATATATTTT.